These T cell receptor beta chains were read from a single sample in a study of T cells in Graves' hyperthyroidism and ophthalmopathy. One entry per CDR3 protein results from TCRdb running MiXCR on the multiplex PCR reads. This sample carries 250,000 to 350,000 distinct CDR3 sequences, approximately 17% of them seen once, and the ten largest clones take about 50%. The sequenced material came from blood. The origin of the receptors is a woman in her fifties or sixties with Graves' ophthalmopathy. CDR3s include the opening cysteine and the closing phenylalanine or tryptophan.

CDR3 protein	V gene	J gene
CASRPQGGETQYF	TRBV5-1	TRBJ2-5
CASATQASNYEQYF	TRBV27	TRBJ2-7
CASSRSGGDLDTQYF	TRBV11-2	TRBJ2-3
CASRYGNTEAFF	TRBV19	TRBJ1-1
CASSDPSGVQETQYF	TRBV5-1	TRBJ2-5
CSALKGADSQETQYF	TRBV20-1	TRBJ2-5
CASSVELAGGEGEQYF	TRBV9	TRBJ2-7
CASSLSPGQVATESQPQHF	TRBV4-2	TRBJ1-5
CASSPSDPDTQYF	TRBV18	TRBJ2-3
CASSRTPGTSAYNEQFF	TRBV19	TRBJ2-1
CASSLGLAHSYEQYF	TRBV5-5	TRBJ2-7
CASSLEEMSGQPQHF	TRBV7-8	TRBJ1-5
CASSLGGSVIYGYTF	TRBV7-8	TRBJ1-2
CASSTWTGGSGANVLTF	TRBV6-2/TRBV6-3	TRBJ2-6
CASSEQVGTEAFF	TRBV2	TRBJ1-1
CSASPQGWGYTF	TRBV20-1	TRBJ1-2
CASRLIAGVSYEQYF	TRBV6-2/TRBV6-3	TRBJ2-7
CASSLRAISGANVLTF	TRBV5-1	TRBJ2-6
CASSDHSETQYF	TRBV2	TRBJ2-5
CASSLVSGTGDGANVLTF	TRBV5-1	TRBJ2-6
CASSAGTGRTEQYF	TRBV28	TRBJ2-7
CASSSTGAVYEQYF	TRBV12-3/TRBV12-4	TRBJ2-7
CASSLEVVRGRREQYF	TRBV11-2	TRBJ2-7
CASSTLRSGWAGELFF	TRBV19	TRBJ2-2
CASSRFNMNTEAFF	TRBV6-2/TRBV6-3	TRBJ1-1
CASSLNRDRGEKLFF	TRBV18	TRBJ1-4
CASSLGGFEQFF	TRBV5-1	TRBJ2-1
CASSLEQGGYTF	TRBV5-1	TRBJ1-2
CSVQDAQSSLFF	TRBV20-1	TRBJ2-2
CASSDPPYEQYF	TRBV2	TRBJ2-7
CASSYSGDNQPQHF	TRBV6-5	TRBJ1-5
CASSVTGGRQETQYF	TRBV7-3	TRBJ2-5
CASSQDPGWNEQFF	TRBV4-2	TRBJ2-1
CASSCSSSYEQFF	TRBV6-2/TRBV6-3	TRBJ2-1
CATSDPHPGGLAGVNEQFF	TRBV24-1	TRBJ2-1
CASSARGGGAKNIQYF	TRBV9	TRBJ2-4
CASSLYRGSGEAFF	TRBV27	TRBJ1-1
CASSLTGDQYYEQYF	TRBV18	TRBJ2-7
CASSLRAPNEKLFF	TRBV19	TRBJ1-4
CASSRGRFGYTF	TRBV12-3/TRBV12-4	TRBJ1-2
CASRRDSGPGEQFF	TRBV5-1	TRBJ2-1
CASSYVGNVETQYF	TRBV28	TRBJ2-5
CASSQDGRGNQPQHF	TRBV4-2	TRBJ1-5
CASSQVRLGQPQHF	TRBV5-8	TRBJ1-5
CASSVGDVYEQYF	TRBV6-1	TRBJ2-7
CASSHGQGVDTQYF	TRBV7-2	TRBJ2-3
CASSPAVGHGGEQFF	TRBV18	TRBJ2-1
CASSLDGSPKNIQYF	TRBV5-6	TRBJ2-4
CASRFGLRETQYF	TRBV6-1	TRBJ2-5
CASSEGGASQPQHF	TRBV2	TRBJ1-5
CASSWQTGTGELFF	TRBV5-1	TRBJ2-2
CSVEDGGRRQAFF	TRBV29-1	TRBJ1-1
CASSLGQGHGSTEAFF	TRBV28	TRBJ1-1